Presented here are 10 T cell receptor beta chains from one specimen sequenced in a study of T cell repertoires in cytomegalovirus infection. TCRdb itself ran the reads through MiXCR, one entry per CDR3 protein. The sample contains more than 150,000 distinct CDR3 sequences, roughly a quarter of which appear only once. The source material was PBMCs. These receptor sequences come from a human donor in good health (CMV status not recorded). Some clones in this sample may be carry-over from other donors' samples.

This chain uses TRBV6-2 or TRBV6-3 with TRBJ2-1, with 8 positions matching TRBD2. The V and J ends lost 0 bases and 3 bases, in that order; junction bases with no gene match: 7. Germline-derived CDR1 and CDR2 are MNHEY and SVGEGT. This CDR3 has 17 residues. The CDR3 nucleotides are TGTGCCAGCAGTTACTCGGGACTAGAGGGAGTCTACAATGAGCAGTTCTTC. It encodes CASSYSGLEGVYNEQFF.

There are many counts of this clonotype. The V and J genes are TRBV7-2 and TRBJ2-2; the D gene is possibly TRBD1 (5 bases). CDR3 length: 14 amino acids. Trimming pared 1 base from V and 8 bases from J, leaving 11 bases between. From germline, CDR1 is SGHTA and CDR2 FQGNSA. This CDR3 reads CASSLGQFLGELFF. CDR3 nucleotides: TGTGCCAGCAGCTTAGGACAGTTTTTGGGGGAGCTGTTTTTT.

This clonotype has more than one count but fewer than ten. J is TRBJ1-5 and V is TRBV12-3 or TRBV12-4; D call uncertain. This CDR3 region has 14 residues. V lost 2 bases, J lost 5 bases, and 10 bases lay in between. CDR3 in amino acids: CASSLRGRDQPQHF. The CDR3 DNA reads as TGTGCCAGCAGTTTACGGGGAAGGGATCAGCCCCAGCATTTT.

This clonotype was seen only a few times. This sequence joins TRBV29-1 and TRBJ2-3; tentative D call: TRBD2 (5 bases). Trimming removed 6 bases at V and 6 bases at J, with 16 bases between. There are 13 residues in the CDR3. The V gene's germline CDR1 is SQVTM and CDR2 ANQGSEA. CDR3 in DNA: TGCAGCGTCGAGGCCTGGGAGACGGATACGCAGTATTTT. Its protein is CSVEAWETDTQYF.

This sequence joins TRBV28 and TRBJ2-7, with D uncertain. With 2 bases removed from V and 4 bases from J, the gap between germline ends came to 9 bases. Germline lookup yields CDR1 MDHEN and CDR2 SYDVKM. The CDR3 loop spans 13 amino acids. The CDR3 DNA is TGTGCCAGCAGTTTAAATCCGGGTTACGAGCAGTACTTC. This codes for CASSLNPGYEQYF.

Only a few counts were recorded for this clonotype. The chain joins TRBV5-4 to TRBJ2-2, with a possible D match to TRBD1 (6 bases). V shed 4 bases and J shed 7 bases, with 14 bases lying between them. The CDR3 extends over 14 amino acids. CDR1 SGHNT and CDR2 YYREEE come from the germline V gene (reference sequence). The DNA of the CDR3 is TGTGCCAGCAGCCGGGACATCATTGGCGGGGAGCTGTTTTTT. This gives the protein CASSRDIIGGELFF.

This clonotype was picked up a small number of times. V usage is TRBV20-1 and J usage is TRBJ1-1; 8 bases align to TRBD1. In germline, CDR1 is DFQATT, CDR2 SNEGSKA (reference sequence). After removal of 2 bases from V and 1 base from J, the junction contained 3 bases not matched to a gene. The length of the CDR3 is 14 residues. CDR3 bases: TGCAGTGCTAGACAGGGGGCTGGGAACACTGAAGCTTTCTTT. Translation: CSARQGAGNTEAFF.

V gene TRBV10-3 combines with J gene TRBJ1-1; TRBD1 matches 7 bases. V lost 0 bases to trimming and J lost 2 bases; unmatched junction nucleotides: 3. This CDR3 is 15 amino acids long. The germline V gene encodes CDR1 ENHRY and CDR2 SYGVKD. As DNA, the CDR3 is TGTGCCATCAGTGAGTCCGGGACAGCTAACACTGAAGCTTTCTTT. Protein product: CAISESGTANTEAFF.

This clonotype has more than one count but fewer than ten. The rearrangement joins TRBV28 to TRBJ1-1; the D is unclear. The V gene's germline CDR1 is MDHEN and CDR2 SYDVKM. The CDR3 totals 14 residues. Deletions cut 4 bases from V and 0 bases from J, with 9 bases between. The CDR3, as DNA: TGTGCCAGCAGTTCCCCGACTCTGAACACTGAAGCTTTCTTT. Protein: CASSSPTLNTEAFF.

This clonotype has just a few counts. This chain joins TRBV29-1 and TRBJ2-1; 10 nucleotides match TRBD1. The CDR3 loop spans 14 amino acids. V gave up 4 bases and J gave up 2 bases; unmatched junction bases: 2. Per germline, CDR1 SQVTM and CDR2 ANQGSEA. CDR3 loop: CSVGQGATYNEQFF. The CDR3 DNA reads as TGCAGCGTTGGACAGGGGGCTACCTACAATGAGCAGTTCTTC.